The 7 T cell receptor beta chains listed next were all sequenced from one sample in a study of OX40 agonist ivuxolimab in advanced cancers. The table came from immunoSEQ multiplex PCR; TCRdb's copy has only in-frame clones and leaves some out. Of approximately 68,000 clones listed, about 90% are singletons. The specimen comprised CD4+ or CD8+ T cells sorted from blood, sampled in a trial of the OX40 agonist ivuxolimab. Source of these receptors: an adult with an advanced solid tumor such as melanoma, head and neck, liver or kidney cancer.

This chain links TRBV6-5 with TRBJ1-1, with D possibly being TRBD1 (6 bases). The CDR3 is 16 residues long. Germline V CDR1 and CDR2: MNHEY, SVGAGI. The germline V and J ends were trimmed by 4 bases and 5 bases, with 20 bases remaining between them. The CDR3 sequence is CASSWGSGASQTEAFF. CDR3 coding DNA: TGTGCCAGCAGTTGGGGATCGGGGGCCTCCCAAACTGAAGCTTTCTTT.

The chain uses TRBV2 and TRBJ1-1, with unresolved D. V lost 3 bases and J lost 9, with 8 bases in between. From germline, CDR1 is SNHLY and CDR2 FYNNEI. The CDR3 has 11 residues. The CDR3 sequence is CASSEERKAFF. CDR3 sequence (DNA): TGTGCCAGCAGTGAGGAGAGGAAAGCTTTCTTT.

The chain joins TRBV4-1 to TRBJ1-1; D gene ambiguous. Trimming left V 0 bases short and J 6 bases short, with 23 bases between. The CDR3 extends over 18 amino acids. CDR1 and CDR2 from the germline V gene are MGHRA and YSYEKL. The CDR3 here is CASSQERVLGPRAPEAFF. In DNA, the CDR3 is TGCGCCAGCAGCCAAGAACGGGTCCTCGGACCTCGGGCCCCTGAAGCTTTCTTT.

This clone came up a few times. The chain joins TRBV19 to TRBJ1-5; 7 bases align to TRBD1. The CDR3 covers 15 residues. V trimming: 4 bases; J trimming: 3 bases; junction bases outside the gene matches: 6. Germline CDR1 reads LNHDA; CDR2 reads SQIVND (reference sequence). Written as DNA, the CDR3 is TGTGCCAGTAGTACAATAGGGGGCATCAATCAGCCCCAGCATTTT. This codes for CASSTIGGINQPQHF.

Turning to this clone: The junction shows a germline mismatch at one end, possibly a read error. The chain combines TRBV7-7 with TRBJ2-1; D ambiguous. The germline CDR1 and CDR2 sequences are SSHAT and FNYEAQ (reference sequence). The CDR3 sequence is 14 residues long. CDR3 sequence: CASSLSTVANEQFF. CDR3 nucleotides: TGTGCTAGCAGCTTAAGCACGGTAGCCAATGAGCAGTTCTTC.

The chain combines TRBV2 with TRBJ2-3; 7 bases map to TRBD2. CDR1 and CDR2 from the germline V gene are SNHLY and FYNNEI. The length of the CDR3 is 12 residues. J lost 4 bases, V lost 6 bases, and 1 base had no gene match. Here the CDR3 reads CASRTSSDTQYF. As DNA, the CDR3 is TGTGCCAGCAGGACTAGCTCAGATACGCAGTATTTT.

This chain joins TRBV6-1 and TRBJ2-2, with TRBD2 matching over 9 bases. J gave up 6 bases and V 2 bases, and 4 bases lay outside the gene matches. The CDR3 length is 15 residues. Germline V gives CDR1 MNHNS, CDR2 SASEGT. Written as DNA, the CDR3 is TGTGCCAGCAGTGAACGGCGGGAGGGGCCCGGGGAGCTGTTTTTT. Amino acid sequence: CASSERREGPGELFF.